Listed below are T cell receptor beta chains from one sample, sequenced in a study of identifying expanded T cells in peripheral blood. The protocol was immunoSEQ multiplex PCR, while the TCRdb copy is restricted to in-frame clones and leaves out a portion. The sample lists 75,000 to 90,000 clones, approximately 90% seen once, with roughly 7.3% in the top ten. The specimen was blood. The receptors derive from a person aged 18 to 75 in good health. Both conserved end residues are part of each CDR3. Each record gives: clone size, D gene, V gene, J gene, CDR3 protein, CDR3 DNA. The D gene is left open where the match is weak. Only part of the rows carry a size: once, few, many, or a class if the clone is expanded.

.	.	TRBV18	TRBJ1-4	CATGSRNKGEKLFF	TGTGCCACCGGCAGTCGCAACAAGGGGGAAAAACTGTTTTTT
.	TRBD1	TRBV7-2	TRBJ2-7	CASSQGAKEQYF	TGTGCCAGCAGCCAGGGGGCGAAGGAGCAGTACTTC
.	TRBD1	TRBV7-9	TRBJ1-1	CASSPRGQTNTEAFF	TGTGCCAGCAGCCCGCGGGGACAGACTAACACTGAAGCTTTCTTT
.	TRBD1	TRBV6-5	TRBJ1-2	CASSRDRDEGYTF	TGTGCCAGCAGCAGGGACAGGGACGAGGGCTACACCTTC
.	.	TRBV19	TRBJ1-2	CAIQVPGVFYGYTF	TGTGCCATTCAAGTTCCAGGGGTATTCTATGGCTACACCTTC
.	.	TRBV7-9	TRBJ1-2	CASSLRGGESYGYTF	TGTGCCAGCAGCTTACGCGGAGGGGAGAGCTATGGCTACACCTTC
.	.	TRBV9	TRBJ2-5	CASSVGGRGTQETQYF	TGTGCCAGCAGCGTAGGTGGACGGGGTACTCAAGAGACCCAGTACTTC
.	.	TRBV20-1	TRBJ1-1	CSARGTSGFF	TGCAGTGCTAGAGGAACCTCTGGGTTCTTT
.	.	TRBV10-2	TRBJ1-1	CASSQQANTEAFF	TGCGCCAGCAGTCAGCAGGCTAACACTGAAGCTTTCTTT
.	.	TRBV2	TRBJ2-7	CASSELGFRFYEQYF	TGTGCCAGCAGTGAACTAGGATTTAGGTTCTACGAGCAGTACTTC
.	.	TRBV2	TRBJ1-5	CASRQDLQPQHF	TGTGCCAGCAGGCAAGACCTCCAGCCCCAGCATTTT
few	.	TRBV6-5	TRBJ1-6	CASGERSRGSPLHF	TGTGCCAGCGGTGAGAGGAGCCGGGGGTCACCCCTCCACTTT
.	TRBD2	TRBV7-3	TRBJ2-5	CASSSSGGGETQYF	TGTGCCAGCAGCTCTAGCGGGGGCGGGGAGACCCAGTACTTC
.	.	TRBV6-5	TRBJ2-7	CASTGDLEQYF	TGTGCCAGCACCGGGGACTTGGAGCAGTACTTC
few	TRBD1	TRBV11-3	TRBJ1-1	CASTPGQGGTEAFF	TGTGCCAGCACCCCCGGACAGGGCGGGACTGAAGCTTTCTTT
once	.	TRBV5-1	TRBJ1-2	CASSQIVGGGYTF	TGCGCCAGCAGCCAGATCGTGGGAGGAGGCTACACCTTC
once	.	TRBV27	TRBJ1-5	CASSLSRSSPQHF	TGTGCCAGCAGTTTGTCCAGATCCAGCCCCCAGCATTTT
.	TRBD2	TRBV7-8	TRBJ2-1	CASSRPLREDPYNEQFF	TGTGCCAGCAGCCGCCCGTTGCGGGAGGACCCATACAATGAGCAGTTCTTC
.	.	TRBV19	TRBJ1-1	CASSMQVTLYTEAFF	TGTGCCAGTAGTATGCAGGTTACCCTTTACACTGAAGCTTTCTTT
once	.	TRBV19	TRBJ1-6	CASRNTGSSYNSPLHF	TGTGCCAGTCGAAATACAGGGAGCTCCTATAATTCACCCCTCCACTTT
.	TRBD1	TRBV2	TRBJ1-2	CASSGDRAQENYGYTF	TGTGCCAGCAGTGGGGACAGGGCTCAGGAGAACTATGGCTACACCTTC
.	TRBD1	TRBV10-3	TRBJ1-2	CAISEGQELYGYTF	TGTGCCATCAGTGAGGGACAGGAGCTCTATGGCTACACCTTC
few	.	TRBV10-3	TRBJ1-2	CATNQENYGYTF	TGTGCCACCAACCAGGAAAACTATGGCTACACCTTC
.	.	TRBV4-2	TRBJ1-3	CASSQLSGMRGNTIYF	TGTGCCAGCAGCCAATTATCAGGGATGAGGGGAAACACCATATATTTT
.	TRBD2	TRBV11-2	TRBJ2-3	CASSLGVLAGQTDTQYF	TGTGCCAGCAGCTTAGGGGTACTAGCGGGGCAGACAGATACGCAGTATTTT
.	.	TRBV29-1	TRBJ2-2	CSVERAGKTGELFF	TGCAGCGTTGAAAGGGCAGGGAAGACCGGGGAGCTGTTTTTT
few	.	TRBV7-9	TRBJ1-5	CASTLDNQPQHF	TGTGCCAGCACTTTGGACAATCAGCCCCAGCATTTT
.	TRBD1	TRBV19	TRBJ1-2	CASTRTGGGYTF	TGTGCCAGTACCCGGACAGGGGGTGGCTACACCTTC
once	.	TRBV18	TRBJ2-7	CASSGLLSYEQYF	TGTGCCAGCTCGGGACTTCTAAGCTACGAGCAGTACTTC
.	.	TRBV4-2	TRBJ2-7	CASSPTVGYEQYF	TGTGCCAGCAGCCCTACAGTGGGGTACGAGCAGTACTTC
.	TRBD1	TRBV15	TRBJ2-1	CATSRGAAGGNNEQFF	TGTGCCACCAGCAGAGGGGCTGCAGGGGGCAACAATGAGCAGTTCTTC
.	.	TRBV5-1	TRBJ2-3	CASSPSGPRTDTQYF	TGCGCCAGCAGCCCCTCCGGGCCCCGCACAGATACGCAGTATTTT
.	.	TRBV4-1	TRBJ2-1	CASGRTSTYNEQFF	TGCGCCAGCGGACGGACAAGCACCTACAATGAGCAGTTCTTC
.	.	TRBV6-4	TRBJ2-1	CASSDSANEQFF	TGTGCCAGCAGTGACTCCGCCAATGAGCAGTTCTTC
.	TRBD1	TRBV11-2	TRBJ1-1	CASSPGQVNTEAFF	TGTGCCAGCAGCCCCGGACAGGTGAACACTGAAGCTTTCTTT
.	TRBD1	TRBV2	TRBJ1-2	CAIRQGVGYGYTF	TGTGCCATTAGACAGGGGGTGGGCTATGGCTACACCTTC
.	TRBD2	TRBV7-3	TRBJ2-1	CASSPTSGSYNEQFF	TGTGCCAGCAGCCCGACTAGCGGAAGCTACAATGAGCAGTTCTTC
.	.	TRBV30	TRBJ1-1	CAWKELRNTEAFF	TGTGCCTGGAAGGAGCTAAGGAACACTGAAGCTTTCTTT
.	.	TRBV7-2	TRBJ1-2	CASSPGVNYGYTF	TGTGCCAGCAGCCCCGGGGTTAACTATGGCTACACCTTC
.	TRBD1	TRBV6-5	TRBJ1-6	CASRDRVDSPLHF	TGTGCCAGCAGAGACAGGGTAGACTCACCCCTCCACTTT
.	TRBD1	TRBV2	TRBJ2-5	CASSDDRGQETQYF	TGTGCCAGCAGCGACGACAGGGGGCAAGAGACCCAGTACTTC
.	TRBD1	TRBV6-6	TRBJ2-3	CASRQGSYTQYF	TGTGCCAGCAGACAGGGGTCATATACGCAGTATTTT